Detailed here is one T cell receptor (beta chain). This sample is drawn from a study of shared clonotypes between healthy human individuals. Germline assignment: CDR1 MNHEY and CDR2 SMNVEV (reference sequence). Trimming removed 3 bases from V and 6 bases from J, with 12 bases in between. CDR3 size: 15 residues. Clones were read by immunoSEQ multiplex PCR, and TCRdb kept only the in-frame ones, dropping some. The sample holds some 500,000 clones; around 80% are singletons and the top ten take roughly 12%. Sequenced sample: PBMCs. This clonotype was obtained from a woman aged 35 to 49 in good health. Some clones in this sample may be carry-over from other donors' samples. The V gene is TRBV27, the J gene TRBJ1-6, with D unclear. This CDR3 is CASSFSRAGNSPLHF. The CDR3 region has the DNA TGTGCCAGCAGTTTTTCTCGGGCTGGTAATTCACCCCTCCACTTT.